What follows are 26 T cell receptor beta chains derived from one specimen sequenced in a study of T cell changes during pregnancy in multiple sclerosis. Profiling relied on immunoSEQ multiplex PCR, and the TCRdb table lists in-frame clones only, not all of them. Of tens of thousands of clones in the sample, about 90% are singletons; the top ten hold 0.58%. The specimen comprised CD4+ T cells from peripheral blood mononuclear cells, sampled in the first trimester of pregnancy. The receptors here all came from a female donor with multiple sclerosis, enrolled in a pregnancy study.

The rearrangement links TRBV13 to TRBJ1-2; TRBD1 matches at 10 bases. Looked up from germline, CDR1 is PRHDT and CDR2 is FYEKMQ (reference sequence). The length of the CDR3 is 16 residues. The trim removed 2 bases at V and 3 bases at J, leaving 6 bases unmatched. The CDR3 coding sequence is TGTGCCAGCAGCTTATATGGGGGACAGGGGTACTATGGCTACACCTTC. Translated: CASSLYGGQGYYGYTF.

The chain has TRBV5-1 and TRBJ2-7; 8 bases are shared with TRBD1. From germline, CDR1 is SGHRS and CDR2 YFSETQ. CDR3 size: 14 residues. The J segment lost 2 bases and the V segment lost 3 bases, leaving 4 bases of the junction unmatched. CDR3 in DNA: TGCGCCAGCAGCTCGGGACAGGATCCCTACGAGCAGTACTTC. Translated, it gives CASSSGQDPYEQYF.

The chain employs TRBV5-5 and TRBJ2-7, with 10 bases that match TRBD1. Germline V gives CDR1 SGHKS, CDR2 YYEKEE (reference sequence). The J segment lost 9 bases and the V segment lost 0 bases, leaving 9 bases of the junction unmatched. The CDR3 is made up of 15 amino acids. CDR3 nucleotides: TGTGCCAGCAGCTTGGGACAGGGGGCCCTAATAGGGCAGTACTTC. Translation: CASSLGQGALIGQYF.

This chain uses TRBV6-6 with TRBJ2-7; 10 bases map to TRBD1. The germline CDR1 and CDR2 sequences are MNHNY and SVGAGI (reference sequence). The CDR3 runs 13 residues. V was pared by 7 bases and J by 3 bases, with 3 bases of the junction left unmatched. The CDR3 nucleotides read TGTGCCAGCACCCGGACAGGGGGCTACGAGCAGTACTTC. Protein: CASTRTGGYEQYF.

The rearrangement uses TRBV5-6 and TRBJ1-2; no reliable D call. Trimming took 1 base from V and 4 from J, leaving 8 bases between them. Germline CDR1 is SGHDT and CDR2 is YYEEEE. This CDR3 is 13 amino acids long. The CDR3 bases are TGTGCCAGCAGCTTGTATGGCACCTATGGCTACACCTTC. Translated, it gives CASSLYGTYGYTF.

This clone was found once. The chain joins TRBV7-3 to TRBJ2-2, with D tentatively TRBD2 (6 bases). The V gene's germline CDR1 is SGHTA and CDR2 FQGTGA. Trimming took 2 bases from V and 1 from J, leaving 11 bases between them. CDR3 length: 16 amino acids. The CDR3 protein is CASSLYAGRNTGELFF. The CDR3 DNA reads TGTGCCAGCAGCTTATATGCGGGGAGGAACACCGGGGAGCTGTTTTTT.

This rearrangement joins TRBV15 to TRBJ2-7, with 13 positions matching TRBD2. The CDR3 length is 17 residues. Germline V gives CDR1 LNHNV, CDR2 YYDKDF (reference sequence). The junction had 5 bases not matched to a gene; V was cut back by 1 base and J by 2 bases. CDR3 sequence (DNA): TGTGCCACCAGCAGAGCCCCGGGGACTAGCGGGACCTACGAGCAGTACTTC. Translation: CATSRAPGTSGTYEQYF.

The genes are TRBV11-2 and TRBJ2-1; a weak D match, TRBD1 (6 bases). The germline CDR1 and CDR2 sequences are SGHAT and FQNNGV. Trimming cost V 4 bases and J 7 bases, with 8 bases left between them. The length of the CDR3 is 12 residues. The CDR3 nucleotides are TGTGCCAGCAGCTCACAGGGAAATGAGCAGTTCTTC. This gives the protein CASSSQGNEQFF.

CDR3 sequence: CSVEEDTGYEQYF. In DNA form, the CDR3 reads TGCAGCGTTGAAGAAGACACCGGCTACGAGCAGTACTTC. V and J are TRBV29-1 and TRBJ2-7; D ambiguous. The CDR3 extends over 13 amino acids. Looked up from germline, CDR1 is SQVTM and CDR2 is ANQGSEA. The V gene lost 0 bases and the J gene lost 3 bases, with 9 bases spanning the gap.

The V call is TRBV11-2, the J call TRBJ1-2, with TRBD1 identical over 11 bases. V was pared by 5 bases and J by 4 bases, with 3 bases of the junction left unmatched. Germline CDR1 is SGHAT and CDR2 is FQNNGV. The CDR3 sequence is 14 residues long. This chain's CDR3 is CASSTGQGAYGYTF. In nucleotides, the CDR3 is TGTGCCAGCAGCACCGGACAGGGGGCCTATGGCTACACCTTC.

V is TRBV9 and J is TRBJ1-2; 9 nucleotides agree with TRBD1. V shed 0 bases, J shed 4 bases, and the junction held 4 bases outside the gene matches. The CDR3 sequence is 15 residues long. The germline V gene encodes CDR1 SGDLS and CDR2 YYNGEE. The CDR3 DNA reads as TGTGCCAGCAGCGTAGGTACAGGGGGCGTCTATGGCTACACCTTC. Protein: CASSVGTGGVYGYTF. The entire variable domain, with the rest obtained from reference TRBV9 and TRBJ1-2, is as follows: DSGVTQTPKHLITATGQRVTLRCSPRSGDLSVYWYQQSLDQGLQFLIQYYNGEERAKGNILERFSAQQFPDLHSELNLSSLELGDSALYFCASSVGTGGVYGYTFGSGTRLTVV.

The rearrangement links TRBV6-5 to TRBJ2-5; D possibly corresponds to TRBD2 (5 bases). The germline CDR1 and CDR2 sequences are MNHEY and SVGAGI. This CDR3 has 15 amino acids. Trimming stripped 0 bases from V and 2 bases from J, with 10 bases between. The CDR3 region has the DNA TGTGCCAGCAGTTACTCGGAGGAGATACAAGAGACCCAGTACTTC. Encoded protein: CASSYSEEIQETQYF.

The J gene is TRBJ1-4, the V gene TRBV30; the D is unclear. CDR1 and CDR2 from the germline V gene are GTSNPN and SVGIG (reference sequence). V lost 0 bases to trimming and J lost 8 bases, with 16 bases between them. The CDR3 spans 15 residues. The CDR3 DNA is TGTGCCTGGAGTGTAGAATTCCGGGGAACCGAAAAACTGTTTTTT. It translates to CAWSVEFRGTEKLFF.

The chain uses TRBV7-2 and TRBJ2-2; D not resolved. This CDR3 is 15 amino acids long. Trimming cost V 3 bases and J 4 bases, with 12 bases left between them. Per germline, CDR1 SGHTA and CDR2 FQGNSA. The CDR3 loop reads CASSFSAAATGELFF. DNA of the CDR3: TGTGCCAGCAGCTTCTCGGCCGCGGCCACCGGGGAGCTGTTTTTT.

The chain couples TRBV6-1 to TRBJ2-7; D gene ambiguous. Trimming removed 0 bases from V and 4 bases from J, with 10 bases in between. From germline, CDR1 is MNHNS and CDR2 SASEGT. The length of the CDR3 is 14 residues. The CDR3 loop is CASSEALLQYEQYF. CDR3 coding DNA: TGTGCCAGCAGTGAAGCGCTTCTGCAGTACGAGCAGTACTTC.

The genes are TRBV5-1 and TRBJ2-7; D possibly corresponds to TRBD1 (6 bases). The CDR3 spans 15 residues. Germline CDR1 and CDR2: SGHRS and YFSETQ. Trimming took off 5 bases at V and 3 bases at J, with 18 bases between the two ends. CDR3 sequence reads: CASSKDGTSSYEQYF. In nucleotides, the CDR3 is TGCGCCAGCAGTAAGGACGGGACATCGAGCTACGAGCAGTACTTC.

J is TRBJ1-6 and V is TRBV6-1; no clear D gene. CDR3 length: 14 amino acids. V was cut by 7 bases and J by 5 bases, with 12 bases left in between. CDR1 is MNHNS, CDR2 SASEGT, per germline. CDR3 DNA sequence: TGTGCCAGCACCACGGGAAGTAATAATTCACCCCTCCACTTT. It translates to CASTTGSNNSPLHF.

The CDR3 DNA is TGCGCCAGCAGCTTGGGACAGGGGGATGAAAAACTGTTTTTT. It is translated as CASSLGQGDEKLFF. V usage is TRBV5-1 and J usage is TRBJ1-4; 9 bases agree with TRBD1. The ends lost 0 bases at V and 6 bases at J; junction bases unmatched: 0. In germline, CDR1 is SGHRS, CDR2 YFSETQ. The CDR3 extends over 14 amino acids. Variable domain in full (rest from reference TRBV5-1 and TRBJ1-4): KAGVTQTPRYLIKTRGQQVTLSCSPISGHRSVSWYQQTPGQGLQFLFEYFSETQRNKGNFPGRFSGRQFSNSRSEMNVSTLELGDSALYLCASSLGQGDEKLFFGSGTQLSVL.

The genes are TRBV30 and TRBJ2-7, with 8 nucleotides matching TRBD2. V trimming: 8 bases; J trimming: 1 base; junction bases outside the gene matches: 10. Germline assignment: CDR1 GTSNPN and CDR2 SVGIG (reference sequence). The CDR3 loop spans 14 amino acids. The CDR3 region is CAGETSETSYEQYF. The CDR3 DNA reads TGTGCCGGGGAGACTAGCGAAACTTCCTACGAGCAGTACTTC. The complete variable domain, with remaining parts taken from reference TRBV30 and TRBJ2-7, reads SQTIHQWPATLVQPVGSPLSLECTVEGTSNPNLYWYRQAAGRGLQLLFYSVGIGQISSEVPQNLSASRPQDRQFILSSKKLLLSDSGFYLCAGETSETSYEQYFGPGTRLTVT.

In its sample, this clone was seen once. V is TRBV11-1 and J is TRBJ1-6, with 9 bases matching TRBD1. Per germline, CDR1 SGHAT and CDR2 FQDESV (reference sequence). Losses at the gene ends were 5 bases for V and 5 bases for J; bases not matched to a gene: 4. This CDR3 spans 15 amino acids. The CDR3 protein is CASSVRTGDNSPLHF. The DNA for the CDR3 is TGTGCCAGCAGCGTGAGGACAGGGGATAATTCACCCCTCCACTTT.

The J gene is TRBJ2-1, the V gene TRBV9, with D perhaps matching TRBD1 (7 bases). Germline V gene data show CDR1 as SGDLS and CDR2 as YYNGEE. This CDR3 spans 16 amino acids. V lost 0 bases, J lost 9 bases, and 19 bases lay in between. The CDR3 DNA follows: TGTGCCAGCAGCGTAGGTTCTCAGGGGGGTGTGGGTGAGCAGTTCTTC. Protein: CASSVGSQGGVGEQFF.

The chain combines TRBV19 with TRBJ1-5; a possible D gene is TRBD1 (5 bases). The germline V and J ends were trimmed by 5 bases and 8 bases, with 19 bases remaining between them. CDR3 size: 15 residues. The germline gives CDR1 LNHDA, CDR2 SQIVND (reference sequence). The CDR3 here is CASSRYPGITEPQHF. The DNA of the CDR3 is TGTGCCAGTAGTCGATACCCAGGGATTACGGAGCCCCAGCATTTT.

The chain recombines TRBV7-7 with TRBJ2-3; maybe TRBD1 (6 bases). The CDR3 has 13 residues. The germline V gene encodes CDR1 SSHAT and CDR2 FNYEAQ (reference sequence). V gave up 5 bases and J gave up 6 bases, with 12 bases separating them. The CDR3, as DNA: TGTGCCAGCAGCGCCCAAAGGGGGGATACGCAGTATTTT. Translated, it gives CASSAQRGDTQYF.

The genes are TRBV9 and TRBJ2-7; TRBD2 might be the D (6 bases). Germline CDR1 SGDLS, CDR2 YYNGEE. The CDR3 has 14 residues. The V and J ends lost 0 bases and 4 bases respectively, with 11 bases between them. In nucleotides, the CDR3 is TGTGCCAGCAGCGTAGGTTCGGAGGGATACGAGCAGTACTTC. It codes for CASSVGSEGYEQYF.

The chain links TRBV28 to TRBJ2-1; 9 nucleotides agree with TRBD2. Germline V gene data show CDR1 as MDHEN and CDR2 as SYDVKM. This CDR3 is built from 16 residues. Trimming cost V 0 bases and J 15 bases; bases outside gene matches: 15. CDR3: CASSLWVSGSPPYPFF. The CDR3 coding sequence is TGTGCCAGCAGTTTATGGGTTAGCGGGAGCCCCCCCTATCCGTTCTTC. Looking up the rest from reference TRBV28 and TRBJ2-1 gives the full variable domain: DVKVTQSSRYLVKRTGEKVFLECVQDMDHENMFWYRQDPGLGLRLIYFSYDVKMKEKGDIPEGYSVSREKKERFSLILESASTNQTSMYLCASSLWVSGSPPYPFFGPGTRLTVL.

The rearrangement uses TRBV7-2 and TRBJ2-2; D remains ambiguous. Germline V gives CDR1 SGHTA, CDR2 FQGNSA. The CDR3 is 13 residues long. Trimming removed 7 bases at V and 8 bases at J, with 14 bases between. CDR3 residues: CASTLTRIGELFF. Written as DNA, the CDR3 is TGTGCCAGCACCCTAACGAGGATTGGGGAGCTGTTTTTT.